This T cell receptor (beta chain) stems from a study of blood T cell repertoires in COVID-19 (dated by TCRdb to 2020 to 2021). Context from the whole study: Collaborator samples came from the United States, Italy and Spain and covered acute and convalescent phases of COVID-19. The material from the prospective study consisted of cDNA or gDNA derived from T cells, B-cell-depleted T cells, or PBMCs. Subjects who had been exposed to COVID-19, were actively infected with it, or had recovered from it provided the deeply sampled blood TCRbeta repertoires that made up the dataset. The repertoires were released in a freely available public database intended as a resource for research on the immune response to SARS-CoV-2. Samples were obtained from the ongoing ImmuneRACE study (first 160 participants) and from 950 to 1,500 subjects provided by 6 global collaborators. The sample metadata nearly always contained a de-identified subject ID, COVID-19 status, age in years and sex. Where available, HLA class I and class II types were obtained from metadata supplied by the sample provider rather than from assay-based typing. What the research found in general, with its limitations: The quantity of clinical and demographic metadata differed by source and by participant and was supplied without curation.

Participants in the prospective study were aged roughly 18 to 100 years, lived in 20 to 30 United States geographic areas, and enrolled through a virtual design. In the prospective study, cohorts were assigned on the basis of participant-reported clinical history obtained from a screening survey and a study questionnaire. Recovered participants in ImmuneRACE Cohort 3 were defined as having two consecutive negative NP/OP PCR tests, clearance from a healthcare professional, or resolution of symptoms. Mobile phlebotomists in the prospective study collected whole blood, serum and a nasopharyngeal or oropharyngeal swab from every participant. Participants in the prospective study had the option to provide additional blood draws and questionnaires over a roughly 2-month period. Prospective study blood samples were shipped either frozen or at room temperature before DNA extraction. TCRbeta CDR3 regions were amplified from genomic DNA by means of the immunoSEQ Assay, a bias-controlled multiplex PCR. The published analysis was carried out like this. Within the assay, amplification of reference gene primers was used to estimate how many nucleated cells each sample contained. To quantify the absolute abundance of each unique TCRbeta CDR3 rearrangement, sequence reads were collapsed and filtered. For each sample, productive Simpson clonality was calculated by taking the square root of Simpson's diversity index across productive rearrangements. Here the immuneACCESS table is served through TCRdb, limited to in-frame sequences with V and J called. Missing clones are a known gap in these copies; in checked studies unresolved V genes cover under half, and the rest lacks a known reason. The D gene and trimming were derived from the DNA, and the V and J assignments and clone size from that table. The sample profile shows 400,000 or so clones; 80% to 90% of them were found once. 0.95% to 1.3% of the sample lies in the top ten.

About this clone: Its antigen has not been determined. No quality values exist for individual bases; no much larger clone is one base distant.

From the cysteine through the phenylalanine, the CDR3 covers 14 amino acids. The retained sequence is limited to the CDR3, 42 bases, with the frame set at the first base. CDR1 and CDR2, looked up from the germline V gene, are MDHEN and SYDVKM. V sheds 10 bases and J sheds 3 bases, leaving 15 bases between their ends. The chain links TRBV28 with TRBJ1-4; no D gene is confidently identified. The material sequenced was PBMCs or T cells enriched from blood (not recorded which). This clonotype was obtained from a man aged 30 to 45 who had recovered from COVID-19. Here is the DNA: TGTGCCACCGCCTTAAGGGAGTCTAATGAAAAACTGTTTTTT. Its coded protein is CATALRESNEKLFF.